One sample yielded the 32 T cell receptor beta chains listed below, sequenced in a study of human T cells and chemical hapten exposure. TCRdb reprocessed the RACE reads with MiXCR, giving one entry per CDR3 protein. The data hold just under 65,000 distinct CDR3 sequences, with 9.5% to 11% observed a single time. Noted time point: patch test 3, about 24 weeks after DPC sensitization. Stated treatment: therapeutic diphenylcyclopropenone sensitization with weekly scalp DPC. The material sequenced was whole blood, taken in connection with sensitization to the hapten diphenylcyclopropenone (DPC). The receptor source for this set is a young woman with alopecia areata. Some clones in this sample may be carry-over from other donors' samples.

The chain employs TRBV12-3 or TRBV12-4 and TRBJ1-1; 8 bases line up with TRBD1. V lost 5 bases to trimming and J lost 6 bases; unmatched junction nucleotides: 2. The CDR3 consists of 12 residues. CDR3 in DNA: TGTGCCAGCAGTCAGACAGGGGCTGAAGCTTTCTTT. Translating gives CASSQTGAEAFF.

This chain's CDR3 is CASSREGDYGYTF. The CDR3 DNA is TGTGCCAGCAGCCGAGAAGGGGACTATGGCTACACCTTC. The rearrangement joins TRBV12-3 or TRBV12-4 to TRBJ1-2; D perhaps matches TRBD1 (5 bases). This CDR3 has 13 residues. The V gene lost 6 bases and the J gene lost 3 bases, with 11 bases spanning the gap.

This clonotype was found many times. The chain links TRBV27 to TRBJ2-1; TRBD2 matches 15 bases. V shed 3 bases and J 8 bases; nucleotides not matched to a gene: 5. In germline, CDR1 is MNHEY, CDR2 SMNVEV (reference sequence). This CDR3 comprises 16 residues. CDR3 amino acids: CASSFIGLAGGDEQFF. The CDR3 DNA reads TGTGCCAGCAGTTTTATTGGACTAGCGGGGGGGGATGAGCAGTTCTTC.

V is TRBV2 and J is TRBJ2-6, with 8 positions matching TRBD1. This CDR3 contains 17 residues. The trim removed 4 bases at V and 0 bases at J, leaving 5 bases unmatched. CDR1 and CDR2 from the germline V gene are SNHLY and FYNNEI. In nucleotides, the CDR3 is TGTGCCAGCAGTGTTGGGACAGGAAGCTCTGGGGCCAACGTCCTGACTTTC. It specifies CASSVGTGSSGANVLTF.

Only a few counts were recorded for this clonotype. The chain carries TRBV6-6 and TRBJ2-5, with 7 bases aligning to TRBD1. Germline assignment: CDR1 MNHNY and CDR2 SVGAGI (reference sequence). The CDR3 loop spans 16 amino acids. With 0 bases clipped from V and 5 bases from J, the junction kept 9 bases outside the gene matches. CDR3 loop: CASSYSSTGLAETQYF. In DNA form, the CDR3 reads TGTGCCAGCAGTTACTCATCGACAGGGTTGGCGGAGACCCAGTACTTC.

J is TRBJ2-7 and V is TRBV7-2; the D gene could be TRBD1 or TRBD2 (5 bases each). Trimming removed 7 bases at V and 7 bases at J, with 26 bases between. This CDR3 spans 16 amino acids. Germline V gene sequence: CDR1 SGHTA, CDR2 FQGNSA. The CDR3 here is CASTQLTGTGLREQYF. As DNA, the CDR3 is TGTGCCAGCACCCAACTCACCGGGACGGGATTGCGGGAGCAGTACTTC.

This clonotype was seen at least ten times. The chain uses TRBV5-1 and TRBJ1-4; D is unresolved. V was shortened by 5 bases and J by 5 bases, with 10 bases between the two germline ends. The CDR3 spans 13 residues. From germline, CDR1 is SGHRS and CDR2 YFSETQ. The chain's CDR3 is CASSHGSNEKLFF. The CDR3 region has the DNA TGCGCCAGCAGTCACGGATCAAATGAAAAACTGTTTTTT.

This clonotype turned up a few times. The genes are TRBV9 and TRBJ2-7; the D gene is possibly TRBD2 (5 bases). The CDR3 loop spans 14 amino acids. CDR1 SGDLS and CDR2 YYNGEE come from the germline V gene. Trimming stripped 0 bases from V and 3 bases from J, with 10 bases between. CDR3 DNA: TGTGCCAGCAGCGTAGGATCTAGCAGCTACGAGCAGTACTTC. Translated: CASSVGSSSYEQYF.

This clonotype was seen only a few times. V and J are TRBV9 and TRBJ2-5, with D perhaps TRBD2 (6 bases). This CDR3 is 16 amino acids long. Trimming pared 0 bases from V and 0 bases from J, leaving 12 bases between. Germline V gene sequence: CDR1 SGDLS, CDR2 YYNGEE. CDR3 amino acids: CASSVVEGRYQETQYF. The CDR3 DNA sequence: TGTGCCAGCAGCGTAGTGGAAGGGAGGTACCAAGAGACCCAGTACTTC.

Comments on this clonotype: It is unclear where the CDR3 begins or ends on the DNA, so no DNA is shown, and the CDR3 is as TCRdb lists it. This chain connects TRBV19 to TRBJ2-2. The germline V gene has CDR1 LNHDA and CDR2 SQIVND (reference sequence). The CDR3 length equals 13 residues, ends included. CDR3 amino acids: CASSNFGAGELFF.

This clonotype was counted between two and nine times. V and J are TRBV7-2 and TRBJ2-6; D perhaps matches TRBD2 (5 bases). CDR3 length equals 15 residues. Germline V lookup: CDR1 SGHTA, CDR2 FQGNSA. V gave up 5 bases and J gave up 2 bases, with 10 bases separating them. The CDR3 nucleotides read TGTGCCAGCAGCAAAGACGGGACTGGGGCCAACGTCCTGACTTTC. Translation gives CASSKDGTGANVLTF.

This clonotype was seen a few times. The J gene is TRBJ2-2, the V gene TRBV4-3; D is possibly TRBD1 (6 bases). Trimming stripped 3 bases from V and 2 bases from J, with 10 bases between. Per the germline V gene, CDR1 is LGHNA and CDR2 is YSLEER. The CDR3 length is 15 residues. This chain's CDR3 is CASSQQGHNTGELFF. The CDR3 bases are TGCGCCAGCAGCCAGCAGGGGCATAACACCGGGGAGCTGTTTTTT.

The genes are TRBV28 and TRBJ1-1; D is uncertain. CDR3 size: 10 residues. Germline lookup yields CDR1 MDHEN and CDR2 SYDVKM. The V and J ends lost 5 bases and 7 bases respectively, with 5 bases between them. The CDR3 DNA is TGTGCCAGCAGTGGCAGTGAAGCTTTCTTT. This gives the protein CASSGSEAFF.

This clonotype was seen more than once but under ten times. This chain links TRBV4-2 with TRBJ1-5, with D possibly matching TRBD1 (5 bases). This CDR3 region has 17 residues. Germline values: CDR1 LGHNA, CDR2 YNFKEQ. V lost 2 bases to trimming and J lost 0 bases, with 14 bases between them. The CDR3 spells CASSQPGPGLSNQPQHF. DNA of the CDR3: TGTGCCAGCAGCCAACCCGGGCCAGGGCTTAGCAATCAGCCCCAGCATTTT.

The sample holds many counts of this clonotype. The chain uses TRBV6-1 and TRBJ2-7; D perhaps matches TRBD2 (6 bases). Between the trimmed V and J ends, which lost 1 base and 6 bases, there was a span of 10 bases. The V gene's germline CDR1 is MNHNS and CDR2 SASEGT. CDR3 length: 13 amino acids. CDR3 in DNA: TGTGCCAGCAGTGAAGGTGCCGGGGGCGAGCAGTACTTC. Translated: CASSEGAGGEQYF.

The CDR3 DNA sequence: TGCGCCAGCAGCCCAAGAAACGGTGAAAAACTGTTTTTT. This translates into CASSPRNGEKLFF. The chain recombines TRBV4-3 with TRBJ1-4, with no clear D. CDR1 and CDR2 from the germline V gene are LGHNA and YSLEER. CDR3 length: 13 residues. Trimming shortened V by 4 bases and J by 7 bases, and 10 bases separated the two germline ends.

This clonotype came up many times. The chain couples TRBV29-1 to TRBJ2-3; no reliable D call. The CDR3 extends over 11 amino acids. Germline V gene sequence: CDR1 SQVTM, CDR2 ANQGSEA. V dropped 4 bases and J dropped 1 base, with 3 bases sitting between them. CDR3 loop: CSVVGTDTQYF. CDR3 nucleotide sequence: TGCAGCGTTGTAGGCACAGATACGCAGTATTTT.

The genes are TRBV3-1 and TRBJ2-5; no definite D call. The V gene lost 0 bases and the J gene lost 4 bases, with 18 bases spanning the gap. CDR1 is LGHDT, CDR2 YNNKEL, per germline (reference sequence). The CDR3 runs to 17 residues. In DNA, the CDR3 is TGTGCCAGCAGCCAAGATCCACAGTTGTATGCTCCAGAGACCCAGTACTTC. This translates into CASSQDPQLYAPETQYF.

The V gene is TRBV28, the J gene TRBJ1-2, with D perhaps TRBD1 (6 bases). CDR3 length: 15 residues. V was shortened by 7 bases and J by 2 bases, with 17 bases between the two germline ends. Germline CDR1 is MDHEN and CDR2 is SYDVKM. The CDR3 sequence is CASTPTGAPNYGYTF. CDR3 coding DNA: TGTGCCAGCACCCCAACGGGGGCCCCCAACTATGGCTACACCTTC.

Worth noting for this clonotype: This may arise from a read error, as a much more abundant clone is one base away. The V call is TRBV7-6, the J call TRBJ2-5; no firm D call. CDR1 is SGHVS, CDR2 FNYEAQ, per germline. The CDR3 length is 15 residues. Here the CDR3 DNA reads TGTGCCAGCAACTTAAGCGTCCGGCAGAAAGAGACCCAGTACTTC. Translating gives CASNLSVRQKETQYF.

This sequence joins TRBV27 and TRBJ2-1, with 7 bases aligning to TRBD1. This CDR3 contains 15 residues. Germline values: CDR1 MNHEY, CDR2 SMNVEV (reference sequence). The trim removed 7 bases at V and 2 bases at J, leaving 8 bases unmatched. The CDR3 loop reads CASKLRTGPYNEQFF. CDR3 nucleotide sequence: TGTGCCAGCAAGTTGAGGACAGGCCCCTACAATGAGCAGTTCTTC.

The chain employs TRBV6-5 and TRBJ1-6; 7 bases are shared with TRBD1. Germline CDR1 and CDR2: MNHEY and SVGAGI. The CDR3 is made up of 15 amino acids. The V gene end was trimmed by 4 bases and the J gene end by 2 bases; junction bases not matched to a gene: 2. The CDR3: CASSLGTAYNSPLHF. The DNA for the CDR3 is TGTGCCAGCAGTTTAGGGACAGCCTATAATTCACCCCTCCACTTT.

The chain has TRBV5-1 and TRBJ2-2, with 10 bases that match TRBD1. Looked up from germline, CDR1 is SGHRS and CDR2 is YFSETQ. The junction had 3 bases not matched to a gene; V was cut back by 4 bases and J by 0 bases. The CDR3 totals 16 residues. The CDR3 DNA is TGCGCCAGCAGCCCGGGGACAGGGGCGAACACCGGGGAGCTGTTTTTT. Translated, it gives CASSPGTGANTGELFF.

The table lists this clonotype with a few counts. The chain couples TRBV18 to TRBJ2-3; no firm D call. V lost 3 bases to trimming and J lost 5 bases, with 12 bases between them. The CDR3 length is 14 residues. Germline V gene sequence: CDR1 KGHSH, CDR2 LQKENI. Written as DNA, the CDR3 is TGTGCCAGCTCACCCTCTAACGTTGGAGATACGCAGTATTTT. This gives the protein CASSPSNVGDTQYF.

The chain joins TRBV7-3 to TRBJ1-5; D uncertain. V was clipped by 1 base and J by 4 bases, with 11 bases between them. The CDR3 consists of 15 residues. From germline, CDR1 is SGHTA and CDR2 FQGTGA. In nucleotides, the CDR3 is TGTGCCAGCAGCTTAATTAGGACCTGTAATCAGCCCCAGCATTTT. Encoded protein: CASSLIRTCNQPQHF.

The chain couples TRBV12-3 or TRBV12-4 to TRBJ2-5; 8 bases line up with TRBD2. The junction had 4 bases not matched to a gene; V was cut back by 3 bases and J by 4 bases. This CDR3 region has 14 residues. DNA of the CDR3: TGTGCCAGCAGTTTTCAGCGGGAGATAGAGACCCAGTACTTC. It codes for CASSFQREIETQYF.

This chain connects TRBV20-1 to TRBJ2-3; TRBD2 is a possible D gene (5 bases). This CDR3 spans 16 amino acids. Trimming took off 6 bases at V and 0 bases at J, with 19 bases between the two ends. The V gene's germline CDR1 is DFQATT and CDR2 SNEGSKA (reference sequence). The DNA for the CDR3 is TGCAGTGCCCCACCGGAAGGGAGATTAAGCACAGATACGCAGTATTTT. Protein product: CSAPPEGRLSTDTQYF.

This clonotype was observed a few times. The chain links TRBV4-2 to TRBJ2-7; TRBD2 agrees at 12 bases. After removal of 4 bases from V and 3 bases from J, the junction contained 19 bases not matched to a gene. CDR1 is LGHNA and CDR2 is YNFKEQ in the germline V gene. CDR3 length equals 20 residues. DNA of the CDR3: TGTGCCAGCAGCCGAACTCCCCGGGCTAGCGGGAGGGCCGGGGGCTACGAGCAGTACTTC. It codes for CASSRTPRASGRAGGYEQYF.

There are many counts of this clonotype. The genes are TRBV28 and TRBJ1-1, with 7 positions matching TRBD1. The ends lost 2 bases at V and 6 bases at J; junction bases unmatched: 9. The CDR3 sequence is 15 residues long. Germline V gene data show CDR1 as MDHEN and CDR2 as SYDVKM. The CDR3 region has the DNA TGTGCCAGCAGTTTACCAACAGGGGCTCGTCCTGAAGCTTTCTTT. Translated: CASSLPTGARPEAFF.

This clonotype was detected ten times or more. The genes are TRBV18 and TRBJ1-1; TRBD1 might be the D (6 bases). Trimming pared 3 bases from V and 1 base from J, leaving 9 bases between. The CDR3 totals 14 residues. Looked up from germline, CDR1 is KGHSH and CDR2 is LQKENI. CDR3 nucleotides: TGTGCCAGCTCACCGGACAGAGGGAACACTGAAGCTTTCTTT. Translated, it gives CASSPDRGNTEAFF.

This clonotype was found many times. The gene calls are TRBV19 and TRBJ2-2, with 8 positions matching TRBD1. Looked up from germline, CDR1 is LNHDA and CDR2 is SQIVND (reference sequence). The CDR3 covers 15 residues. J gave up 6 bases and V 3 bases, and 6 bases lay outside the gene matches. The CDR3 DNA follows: TGTGCCAGTAGTATGACAGGGGTGGGCGCCGGGGAGCTGTTTTTT. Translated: CASSMTGVGAGELFF.

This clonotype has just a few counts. Written as DNA, the CDR3 is TGCAGTGCTAGGGAACGGGGGCTCAGCGGGAGGGTCAACGAGCAGTACTTC. This codes for CSARERGLSGRVNEQYF. The V and J genes are TRBV20-1 and TRBJ2-7, with 10 bases aligning to TRBD2. Germline values: CDR1 DFQATT, CDR2 SNEGSKA (reference sequence). This CDR3 region has 17 residues. The V and J ends lost 3 bases and 5 bases, in that order; junction bases with no gene match: 16.